This T cell receptor (beta chain) was sequenced for a study of regulatory T cells in long-lasting Graves disease. This clonotype was seen only a few times. Its antigen is unknown. Whole-study results and caveats: Favoring TRBV28, TRBJ1-2 and TRBJ2-5 was a feature seen in persistent disease. Among persistent patients, a larger number of public clonotypes were shared (roughly 2,900) than among newly diagnosed patients (about 950).

Indicated time point: persistent/refractory GD, antithyroid drugs over 5 years with positive TRAb. From PBMCs, RNA was extracted and then used to make the TCR library. Graves' disease diagnoses followed American Thyroid Association guidelines. TCR beta libraries were built with iRepertoire HTBI primers and Arm-PCR of CDR3 regions. TCRdb ran MiXCR on the multiplex PCR reads and lists one entry per CDR3 protein. This sample has a few hundred thousand distinct CDR3 sequences, with about 20% found just once. CDR3 size: 13 residues. Trimming cost V 1 base and J 6 bases, with 8 bases left between them. The germline V gene has CDR1 MDHEN and CDR2 SYDVKM.

The TCR comes from a female donor with Graves disease. Specimen: peripheral blood mononuclear cells (PBMCs), collected when the disease was refractory, from a patient treated with antithyroid drugs. The chain uses TRBV28 and TRBJ2-3; D may be TRBD1 (6 bases). The CDR3: CASSLFRGDTQYF. The CDR3 nucleotides read TGTGCCAGCAGTTTATTCAGGGGTGATACGCAGTATTTT.